This TCR beta chain appears in the sequencing data of a study of blood T cell repertoires in COVID-19. Sequencing was performed with immunoSEQ multiplex PCR; in TCRdb, only in-frame clones are kept and a portion is missing. The data show around 200,000 clones, approximately 90% seen once. CDR3 size: 15 residues. Germline V gene lookup returns CDR1 MDHEN and CDR2 SYDVKM. The V and J ends lost 10 bases and 0 bases respectively, with 19 bases between them. Participants' own reports of clinical history determined their cohort assignment. Cohort 3 donors were reported recovered after two negative PCRs, clearance, or symptom resolution.

This receptor was taken from a man in his thirties or forties who had recovered from COVID-19. This chain uses TRBV28 with TRBJ2-7; perhaps TRBD1 as D (5 bases). Sequencing used PBMCs or T cells enriched from blood (not recorded which). CDR3 sequence (DNA): TGTGCCACCAAAAGGCCCTCAGGGTACTCCTACGAGCAGTACTTC. This codes for CATKRPSGYSYEQYF.